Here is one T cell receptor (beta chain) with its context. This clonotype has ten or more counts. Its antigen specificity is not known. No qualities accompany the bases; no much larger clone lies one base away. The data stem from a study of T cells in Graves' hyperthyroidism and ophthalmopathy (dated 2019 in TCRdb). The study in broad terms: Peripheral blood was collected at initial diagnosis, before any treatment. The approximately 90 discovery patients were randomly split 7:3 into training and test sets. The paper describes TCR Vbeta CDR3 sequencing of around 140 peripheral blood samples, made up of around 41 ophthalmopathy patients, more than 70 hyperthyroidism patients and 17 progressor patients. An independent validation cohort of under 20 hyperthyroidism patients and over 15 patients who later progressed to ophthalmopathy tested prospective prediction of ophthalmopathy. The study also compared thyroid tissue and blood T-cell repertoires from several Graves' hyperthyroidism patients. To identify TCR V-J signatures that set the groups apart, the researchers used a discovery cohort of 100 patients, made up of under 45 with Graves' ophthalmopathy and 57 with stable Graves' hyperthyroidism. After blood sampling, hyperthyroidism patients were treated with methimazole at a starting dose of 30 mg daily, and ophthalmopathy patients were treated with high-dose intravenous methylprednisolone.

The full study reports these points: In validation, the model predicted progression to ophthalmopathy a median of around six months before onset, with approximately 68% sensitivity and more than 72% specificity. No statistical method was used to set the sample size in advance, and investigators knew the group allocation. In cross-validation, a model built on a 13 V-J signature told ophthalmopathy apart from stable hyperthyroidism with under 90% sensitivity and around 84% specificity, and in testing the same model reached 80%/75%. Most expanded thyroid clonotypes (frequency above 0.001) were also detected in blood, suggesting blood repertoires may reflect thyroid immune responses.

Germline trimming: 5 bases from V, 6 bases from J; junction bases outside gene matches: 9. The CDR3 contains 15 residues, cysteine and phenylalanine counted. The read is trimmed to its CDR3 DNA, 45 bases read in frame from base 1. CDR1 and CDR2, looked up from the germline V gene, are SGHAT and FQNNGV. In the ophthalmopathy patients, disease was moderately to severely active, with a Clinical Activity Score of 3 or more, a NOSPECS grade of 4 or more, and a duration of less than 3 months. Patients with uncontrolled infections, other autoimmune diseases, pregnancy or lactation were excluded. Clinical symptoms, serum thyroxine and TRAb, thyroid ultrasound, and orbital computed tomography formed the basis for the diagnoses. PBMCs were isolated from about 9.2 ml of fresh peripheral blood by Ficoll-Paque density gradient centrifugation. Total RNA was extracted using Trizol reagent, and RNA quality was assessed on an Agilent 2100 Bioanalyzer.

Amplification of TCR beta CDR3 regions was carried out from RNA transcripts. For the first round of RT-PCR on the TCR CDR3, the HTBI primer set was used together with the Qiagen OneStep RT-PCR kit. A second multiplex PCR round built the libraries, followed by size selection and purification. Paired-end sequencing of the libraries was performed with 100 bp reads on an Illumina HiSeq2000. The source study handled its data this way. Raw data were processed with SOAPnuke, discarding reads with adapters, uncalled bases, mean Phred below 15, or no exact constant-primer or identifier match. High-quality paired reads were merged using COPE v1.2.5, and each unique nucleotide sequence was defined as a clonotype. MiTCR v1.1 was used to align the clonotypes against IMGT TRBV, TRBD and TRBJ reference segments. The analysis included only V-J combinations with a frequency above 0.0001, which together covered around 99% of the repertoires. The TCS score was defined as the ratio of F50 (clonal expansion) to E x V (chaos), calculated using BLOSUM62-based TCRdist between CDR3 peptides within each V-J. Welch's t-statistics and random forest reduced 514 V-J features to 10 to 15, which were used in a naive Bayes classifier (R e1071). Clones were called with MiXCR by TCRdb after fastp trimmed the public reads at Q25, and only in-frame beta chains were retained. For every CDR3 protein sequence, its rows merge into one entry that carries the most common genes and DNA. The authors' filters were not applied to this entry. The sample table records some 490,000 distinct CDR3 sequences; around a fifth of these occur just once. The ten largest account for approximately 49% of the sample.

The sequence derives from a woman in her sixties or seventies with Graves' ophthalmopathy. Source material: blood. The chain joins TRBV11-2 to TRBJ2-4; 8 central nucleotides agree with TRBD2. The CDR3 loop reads CASSPGLERGNIQYF. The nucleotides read TGTGCCAGCAGCCCGGGACTAGAGCGAGGAAACATTCAGTACTTC.